The following is a T cell receptor beta chain sequence with its context. As yet, its antigen is unknown. Only in-frame clones appear in the TCRdb table, and some are missing; sequencing was by immunoSEQ multiplex PCR. The sample has around 20,000 clones, around 80% seen once; the top ten hold roughly 22%. This sample's time point: cycle 4 day 1 (C4D1), after six to seven weeks of nivolumab. Following autologous stem cell transplantation, relapse occurred in every patient, and exposure to brentuximab vedotin varied. The data originate from a study of PD-1 blockade in classical Hodgkin lymphoma. CDR1 and CDR2 (germline): SGHRS, YFSETQ. V trimming: 4 bases; J trimming: 6 bases; junction bases outside the gene matches: 5. The CDR3 is 13 amino acids. General study points: It was reported that newly diagnosed patients had less baseline TCR diversity than healthy donors. Possibly reflecting disease activity or prior therapy, repertoire differences have causes that remain undefined.

The TCR originated in a human donor with classical Hodgkin lymphoma. Sequencing was performed on peripheral blood mononuclear cells (PBMCs), taken before the fourth cycle of nivolumab. V and J are TRBV5-1 and TRBJ1-2; 8 nucleotides match TRBD1. This CDR3 is CASSPRQGNGYTF. The CDR3 DNA reads TGCGCCAGCAGCCCAAGACAGGGGAATGGCTACACCTTC.